The T cell receptor (beta chain) under discussion was sequenced for a study of T cell responses to AZD1222 COVID-19 vaccine. This clone appeared a single time. Its cognate antigen is unknown. Notes on the study in general: Spike-specific TCR depth and breadth grew after two AZD1222 doses. Sampling captured repertoires only after the peak T cell response. The donor cohort was predominantly white British with a female majority, and clonal diversity may have been underestimated.

This CDR3 spans 13 amino acids. The V end lost 0 bases, the J end lost 3 bases, and 4 bases lay between the germline ends. TCRdb's table, derived via immunoSEQ multiplex PCR, lists solely in-frame clones and lacks some. The sample shows fewer than 200,000 clones, 70% to 90% of them seen only once. The receptor was derived from an adult who received the AZD1222 COVID-19 vaccine. The chain links TRBV12-3 or TRBV12-4 to TRBJ2-3; D remains ambiguous. Here the sequenced sample was peripheral blood, taken 28 days after the second AZD1222 dose. This CDR3 is CASSLAGTDTQYF. As DNA, the CDR3 is TGTGCCAGCAGTTTAGCGGGAACAGATACGCAGTATTTT.